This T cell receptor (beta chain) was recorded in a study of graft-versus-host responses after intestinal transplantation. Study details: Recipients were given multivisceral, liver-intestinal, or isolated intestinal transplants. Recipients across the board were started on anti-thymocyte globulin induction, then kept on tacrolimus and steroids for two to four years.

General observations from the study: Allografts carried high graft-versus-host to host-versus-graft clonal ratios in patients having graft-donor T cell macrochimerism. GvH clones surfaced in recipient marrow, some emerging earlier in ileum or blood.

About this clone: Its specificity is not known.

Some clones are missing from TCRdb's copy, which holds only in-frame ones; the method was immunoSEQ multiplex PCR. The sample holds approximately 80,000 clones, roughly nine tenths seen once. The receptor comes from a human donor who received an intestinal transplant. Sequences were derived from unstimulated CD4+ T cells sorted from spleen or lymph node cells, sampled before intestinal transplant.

The CDR3 nucleotides read TGTGCCAGCAGCCCTATAGCGGGCCGTAGCACAGATACGCAGTATTTT. Translation: CASSPIAGRSTDTQYF. The genes are TRBV11-2 and TRBJ2-3; the match to TRBD2 covers 7 bases. This CDR3 is 16 amino acids long. Unmatched junction bases numbered 8, after V lost 5 bases and J lost 0 bases. From germline, CDR1 is SGHAT and CDR2 FQNNGV. Variable domain in full (rest from reference TRBV11-2 and TRBJ2-3): EAGVAQSPRYKIIEKRQSVAFWCNPISGHATLYWYQQILGQGPKLLIQFQNNGVVDDSQLPKDRFSAERLKGVDSTLKIQPAKLEDSAVYLCASSPIAGRSTDTQYFGPGTRLTVL.